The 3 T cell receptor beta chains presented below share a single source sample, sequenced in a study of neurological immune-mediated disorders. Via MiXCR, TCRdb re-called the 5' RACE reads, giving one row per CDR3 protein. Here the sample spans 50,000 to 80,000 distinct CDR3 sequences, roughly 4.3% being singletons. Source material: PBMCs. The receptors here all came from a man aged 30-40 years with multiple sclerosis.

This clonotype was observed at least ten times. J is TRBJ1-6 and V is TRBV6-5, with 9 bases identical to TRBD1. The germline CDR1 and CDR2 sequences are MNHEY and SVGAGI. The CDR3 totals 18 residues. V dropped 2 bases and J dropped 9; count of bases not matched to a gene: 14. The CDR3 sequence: CASSYGTGPAGRGSPLHF. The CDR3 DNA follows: TGTGCCAGCAGTTACGGGACAGGGCCAGCCGGGAGAGGTTCACCCCTCCACTTT.

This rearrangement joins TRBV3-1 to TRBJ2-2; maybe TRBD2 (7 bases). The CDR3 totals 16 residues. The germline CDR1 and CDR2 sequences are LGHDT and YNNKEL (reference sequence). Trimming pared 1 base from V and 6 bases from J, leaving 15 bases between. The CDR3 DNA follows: TGTGCCAGCAGCCAAGTACGGGGGGCCCTTTCCGGGGAGCTGTTTTTT. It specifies CASSQVRGALSGELFF.

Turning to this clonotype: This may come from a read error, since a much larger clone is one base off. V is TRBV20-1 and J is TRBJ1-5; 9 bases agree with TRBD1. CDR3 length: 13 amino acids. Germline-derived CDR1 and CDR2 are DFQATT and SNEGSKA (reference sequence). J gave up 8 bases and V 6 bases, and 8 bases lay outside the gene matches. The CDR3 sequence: CSAAGTGNEPQHF. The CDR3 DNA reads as TGCAGTGCCGCCGGGACAGGGAATGAGCCCCAGCATTTT.